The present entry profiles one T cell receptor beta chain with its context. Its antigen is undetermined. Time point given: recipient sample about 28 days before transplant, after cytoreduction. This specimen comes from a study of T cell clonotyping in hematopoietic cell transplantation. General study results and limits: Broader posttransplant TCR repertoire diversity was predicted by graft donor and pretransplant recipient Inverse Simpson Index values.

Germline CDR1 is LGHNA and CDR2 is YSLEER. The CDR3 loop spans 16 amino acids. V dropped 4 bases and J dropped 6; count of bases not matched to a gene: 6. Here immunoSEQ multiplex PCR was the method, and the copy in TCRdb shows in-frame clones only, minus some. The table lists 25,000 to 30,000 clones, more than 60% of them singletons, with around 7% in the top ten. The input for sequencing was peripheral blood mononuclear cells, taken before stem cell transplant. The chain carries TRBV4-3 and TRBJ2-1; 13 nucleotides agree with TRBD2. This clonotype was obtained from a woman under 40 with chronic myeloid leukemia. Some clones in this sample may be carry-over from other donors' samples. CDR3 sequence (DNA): TGCGCCAGCAGCCCACTAGCGGGGGGGCATATCAATGAGCAGTTCTTC. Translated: CASSPLAGGHINEQFF.